Listed below are T cell receptor beta chains from one sample, sequenced in a study of CD8 T cells in Susac syndrome. A single record per CDR3 protein comes from TCRdb applying MiXCR to the immunoSEQ multiplex PCR reads. The sample records hundreds of thousands of distinct CDR3 sequences, roughly 85% being singletons. The sample was CD8+ T cells from PBMCs. The receptors come from a human donor with multiple sclerosis. CDR3s include the opening cysteine and the closing phenylalanine or tryptophan. D genes are given only for firm matches. Part of the rows lack a size; the others show once, few, many or a class for expanded clones.

size: once
V: TRBV12-3/TRBV12-4
J: TRBJ2-5
D: -
DNA: TGTGCCAGCAGTACAGGAAAGGGGTACCAGGAGACCCAGTACTTC
CDR3: CASSTGKGYQETQYF

size: -
V: TRBV20-1
J: TRBJ2-7
D: -
DNA: TGCAGTGCTAGGGTGGTAGCGGCCGCCTACGAGCAGTACTTC
CDR3: CSARVVAAAYEQYF

size: -
V: TRBV27
J: TRBJ2-4
D: -
DNA: TGTGCCAGCAGTACCCTAGTAGCCAAAAACATTCAGTACTTC
CDR3: CASSTLVAKNIQYF

size: once
V: TRBV28
J: TRBJ1-4
D: -
DNA: TGTGCCAGCAGTTTCAGGGTCCGTGAAAAACTGTTTTTT
CDR3: CASSFRVREKLFF

size: -
V: TRBV27
J: TRBJ2-7
D: TRBD1
DNA: TGTGCCAGCAGAGACAGGGACAGTGGATCCTACGAGCAGTACTTC
CDR3: CASRDRDSGSYEQYF

size: few
V: TRBV6-2/TRBV6-3
J: TRBJ2-1
D: TRBD2
DNA: TGTGCCAGCAGTGAGACTAGCGGGATAAACAATGAGCAGTTCTTC
CDR3: CASSETSGINNEQFF

size: -
V: TRBV27
J: TRBJ2-1
D: TRBD2
DNA: TGTGCCAGCAGTTCATGGACTAGCGGGGAGCAGTTCTTC
CDR3: CASSSWTSGEQFF

size: once
V: TRBV7-2
J: TRBJ1-2
D: -
DNA: TGTGCCAGCAGCTACTCGGGAGCCCCCCTATACTATGGCTACACCTTC
CDR3: CASSYSGAPLYYGYTF

size: few
V: TRBV30
J: TRBJ2-7
D: -
DNA: TGTGCCTGGAGTGCCAGGGGCTACGAGCAGTACTTC
CDR3: CAWSARGYEQYF

size: -
V: TRBV29-1
J: TRBJ2-7
D: -
DNA: TGCAGCGTTATGCCAAGGGGTGCCTACGAGCAGTACTTC
CDR3: CSVMPRGAYEQYF

size: -
V: TRBV15
J: TRBJ1-2
D: -
DNA: TGTGCCACCAGCAGAGACCCAGAAAATCAGGGGAAGGGCTACACCTTC
CDR3: CATSRDPENQGKGYTF

size: -
V: TRBV19
J: TRBJ1-5
D: -
DNA: TGTGCCAGTAGTTTGGAAGAAACTAGCTGGGGGGGCAATCAGCCCCAGCATTTT
CDR3: CASSLEETSWGGNQPQHF

size: -
V: TRBV6-2/TRBV6-3
J: TRBJ1-2
D: -
DNA: TGTGCCAGCAGTTACTCGATTTATACAGGGAACTATGGCTACACCTTC
CDR3: CASSYSIYTGNYGYTF

size: -
V: TRBV27
J: TRBJ2-1
D: TRBD1
DNA: TGTGCCAGCAGTTTAGTCGGGACAGGGGCGCCCAATGAGCAGTTCTTC
CDR3: CASSLVGTGAPNEQFF

size: -
V: TRBV7-8
J: TRBJ2-2
D: TRBD1
DNA: TGTGCCAGCAGAAAAGACAGGGGGCAAGCCGGGGAGCTGTTTTTT
CDR3: CASRKDRGQAGELFF

size: once
V: TRBV5-4
J: TRBJ2-1
D: TRBD1
DNA: TGTGCCAGCACCCTCGGGACAGGGGGCTCCTACAATGAGCAGTTCTTC
CDR3: CASTLGTGGSYNEQFF

size: -
V: TRBV27
J: TRBJ1-2
D: -
DNA: TGTGCCAGCAGCGCCCTGGACAGCTTCTATGGCTACACCTTC
CDR3: CASSALDSFYGYTF

size: -
V: TRBV27
J: TRBJ2-1
D: TRBD2
DNA: TGTGCCAGCAGTTCCCCGGTGTTGGCTAGCGGACCCTACAATGAGCAGTTCTTC
CDR3: CASSSPVLASGPYNEQFF

size: once
V: TRBV25-1
J: TRBJ1-4
D: -
DNA: TGTGCCAGCTCGGGCAGTAATGAAAAACTGTTTTTT
CDR3: CASSGSNEKLFF

size: -
V: TRBV20-1
J: TRBJ2-3
D: TRBD2
DNA: TGCAGTGCTACCCCCCTAGCGGGAGGGGAGGTGGGTACGCAGTATTTT
CDR3: CSATPLAGGEVGTQYF

size: -
V: TRBV11-3
J: TRBJ2-2
D: -
DNA: TGTGCCAGCAGCTCAGCGGTTCTGACCGCGAACACCGGGGAGCTGTTTTTT
CDR3: CASSSAVLTANTGELFF

size: -
V: TRBV27
J: TRBJ1-5
D: TRBD1
DNA: TGTGCCAGCAGTTTGGGGGTCGTCGGGACAGGGGGGGCAAAACAGCCCCAGCATTTT
CDR3: CASSLGVVGTGGAKQPQHF

size: -
V: TRBV7-6
J: TRBJ2-3
D: -
DNA: TGTGCCAGCAGCTTAACCTCGGTGGGTGCGGCAGATACGCAGTATTTT
CDR3: CASSLTSVGAADTQYF

size: -
V: TRBV11-3
J: TRBJ2-7
D: TRBD1
DNA: TGTGCCAGCAGCTCTGGACAGGGCCTCGACGAGCAGTACTTC
CDR3: CASSSGQGLDEQYF

size: -
V: TRBV28
J: TRBJ2-7
D: TRBD1
DNA: TGTGCCAGCAGTTTCTTACGGACAGGGAGAAACGAGCAGTACTTC
CDR3: CASSFLRTGRNEQYF

size: -
V: TRBV24-1
J: TRBJ2-1
D: TRBD2
DNA: TGTGCCACCAGTGATCCGGGACTAGCGGGCATAAATGAGCAGTTCTTC
CDR3: CATSDPGLAGINEQFF

size: once
V: TRBV2
J: TRBJ2-6
D: TRBD1
DNA: TGTGCCAGCAGTGACCCGACAGGGCGGGACGTCCTGACTTTC
CDR3: CASSDPTGRDVLTF

size: -
V: TRBV27
J: TRBJ2-7
D: TRBD2
DNA: TGTGCCAGCAGTTTAGGGACTAGCGGATTCTACGAGCAGTACTTC
CDR3: CASSLGTSGFYEQYF

size: -
V: TRBV6-2/TRBV6-3
J: TRBJ1-1
D: -
DNA: TGTGCCAGCAGTGCGTCGGGGCTCCTTATGAACACTGAAGCTTTCTTT
CDR3: CASSASGLLMNTEAFF

size: -
V: TRBV5-4
J: TRBJ2-3
D: TRBD2
DNA: TGTGCCAGCAGCCCCCAACTAGCGGGAGGGCCCGGCACAGATACGCAGTATTTT
CDR3: CASSPQLAGGPGTDTQYF

size: -
V: TRBV7-9
J: TRBJ2-1
D: -
DNA: TGTGCCAGCCAGATGAGCTGGAGGCAGAGCAATGAGCAGTTCTTC
CDR3: CASQMSWRQSNEQFF

size: -
V: TRBV27
J: TRBJ1-1
D: -
DNA: TGTGCCAGCAGTTTAGTTGGTCGGACTGAAGCTTTCTTT
CDR3: CASSLVGRTEAFF

size: -
V: TRBV11-2
J: TRBJ2-7
D: -
DNA: TGTGCCAGCAGCTTAGGGAGCGGAGGGGCGAGCTCCTACGAGCAGTACTTC
CDR3: CASSLGSGGASSYEQYF

size: -
V: TRBV27
J: TRBJ2-7
D: -
DNA: TGTGCCAGCAGTCCCTCCCTGGTGGGCAATGGCGAGCAGTACTTC
CDR3: CASSPSLVGNGEQYF

size: -
V: TRBV28
J: TRBJ1-6
D: -
DNA: TGTGCCAGCTTGGAAGAAGTAGAAGGGTCCTATAATTCACCCCTCCACTTT
CDR3: CASLEEVEGSYNSPLHF

size: once
V: TRBV27
J: TRBJ2-5
D: TRBD2
DNA: TGTGCCAGCAGTTTGTATGGACTAGCGGGAGTGGACGGTGAGACCCAGTACTTC
CDR3: CASSLYGLAGVDGETQYF

size: -
V: TRBV20-1
J: TRBJ2-5
D: -
DNA: TGCAGTGCTAGTTATTACTGGGGATTCCAAGAGACCCAGTACTTC
CDR3: CSASYYWGFQETQYF

size: -
V: TRBV4-3
J: TRBJ2-3
D: TRBD2
DNA: TGCGCCAGCAGTCGCTTGACTAGCGGGAGGGATACGCAGTATTTT
CDR3: CASSRLTSGRDTQYF

size: once
V: TRBV28
J: TRBJ2-2
D: -
DNA: TGTGCCAGCAGAGTAGGATTTGAGGAGCTGTTTTTT
CDR3: CASRVGFEELFF

size: once
V: TRBV28
J: TRBJ2-5
D: -
DNA: TGTGCCAGCAGTGGCGGGCTGAGGCCTCAAGAGACCCAGTACTTC
CDR3: CASSGGLRPQETQYF

size: -
V: TRBV9
J: TRBJ2-1
D: TRBD2
DNA: TGTGCCAGCAGCGTTAGCGGGACGTCGTACAATGAGCAGTTCTTC
CDR3: CASSVSGTSYNEQFF

size: -
V: TRBV6-5
J: TRBJ2-2
D: TRBD2
DNA: TGTGCCAGCAGTTACGGTCCTAGCGGGGCCCGGTCCGGGGAGCTGTTTTTT
CDR3: CASSYGPSGARSGELFF

size: -
V: TRBV30
J: TRBJ2-1
D: TRBD1
DNA: TGTGCCTGGAGAACGACAGGGGCCTACAATGAGCAGTTCTTC
CDR3: CAWRTTGAYNEQFF

size: -
V: TRBV20-1
J: TRBJ2-7
D: -
DNA: TGCAGTGCTAGAGGAGAGGGAATCCACGAGCAGTACTTC
CDR3: CSARGEGIHEQYF

size: -
V: TRBV6-1
J: TRBJ2-7
D: TRBD2
DNA: TGTGCCAGCAGTCCAACTACACCCACTAGCGGGATGGACGAGCAGTACTTC
CDR3: CASSPTTPTSGMDEQYF

size: -
V: TRBV19
J: TRBJ2-1
D: -
DNA: TGTGCCAGTAGTATCGGGGGAAGATCCAACAATGAGCAGTTCTTC
CDR3: CASSIGGRSNNEQFF

size: -
V: TRBV28
J: TRBJ1-2
D: TRBD1
DNA: TGTGCCAGCAGTGAGGACAGGGCCTTCTATGGCTACACCTTC
CDR3: CASSEDRAFYGYTF

size: -
V: TRBV6-6
J: TRBJ2-7
D: TRBD1
DNA: TGTGCCAGCAGCCCCGGGACAGCAGACGAGCAGTACTTC
CDR3: CASSPGTADEQYF

size: -
V: TRBV30
J: TRBJ1-4
D: -
DNA: TGTGCCTGGAGTGTCATGACTAATGAAAAACTGTTTTTT
CDR3: CAWSVMTNEKLFF

size: once
V: TRBV20-1
J: TRBJ2-2
D: -
DNA: TGCAGTGCTAGCCCCTATACTAGCCGGGAGCTGTTTTTT
CDR3: CSASPYTSRELFF

size: -
V: TRBV20-1
J: TRBJ1-1
D: -
DNA: TGCAGTGCCGACTCGCTGGGGGTGTTGGGCCTCCGGAACACTGAAGCTTTCTTT
CDR3: CSADSLGVLGLRNTEAFF

size: once
V: TRBV12-3/TRBV12-4
J: TRBJ2-3
D: -
DNA: TGTGCCAGCAGCCCCGACACCCTGGGGGCAGATACGCAGTATTTT
CDR3: CASSPDTLGADTQYF

size: -
V: TRBV6-2/TRBV6-3
J: TRBJ1-5
D: -
DNA: TGTGCCAGCAGTGTTGGGGCCGCTCAGCCCCAGCATTTT
CDR3: CASSVGAAQPQHF

size: -
V: TRBV19
J: TRBJ2-7
D: -
DNA: TGTGCCAGTAGTATAGGCGTGTTGTACGAGCAGTACTTC
CDR3: CASSIGVLYEQYF